The source of this T cell receptor (beta chain) is a study of Graves' ophthalmopathy and Graves' hyperthyroidism. Amplifying from RNA transcripts, the study obtained TCR beta CDR3 regions. HTBI-primed RT-PCR formed the first round, and a multiplex PCR formed the second. Via MiXCR, TCRdb re-called the multiplex PCR reads, giving one row per CDR3 protein. Seen here are approximately 640,000 distinct CDR3 sequences, just over 40% observed once, and the top ten hold more than 2.5%. V lost 5 bases to trimming and J lost 3 bases, with 16 bases between them. This CDR3 contains 15 residues. Germline CDR1 is SGHAT and CDR2 is FQNNGV. This clonotype was seen repeatedly, ten times or more.

The source material was peripheral blood. The clonotype was recovered from an adult man with Graves' ophthalmopathy. V gene TRBV11-2 combines with J gene TRBJ2-5; D perhaps matches TRBD1 (5 bases). The CDR3: CASSLERAGKETQYF. The DNA of the CDR3 is TGTGCCAGCAGCCTCGAACGGGCAGGGAAAGAGACCCAGTACTTC.